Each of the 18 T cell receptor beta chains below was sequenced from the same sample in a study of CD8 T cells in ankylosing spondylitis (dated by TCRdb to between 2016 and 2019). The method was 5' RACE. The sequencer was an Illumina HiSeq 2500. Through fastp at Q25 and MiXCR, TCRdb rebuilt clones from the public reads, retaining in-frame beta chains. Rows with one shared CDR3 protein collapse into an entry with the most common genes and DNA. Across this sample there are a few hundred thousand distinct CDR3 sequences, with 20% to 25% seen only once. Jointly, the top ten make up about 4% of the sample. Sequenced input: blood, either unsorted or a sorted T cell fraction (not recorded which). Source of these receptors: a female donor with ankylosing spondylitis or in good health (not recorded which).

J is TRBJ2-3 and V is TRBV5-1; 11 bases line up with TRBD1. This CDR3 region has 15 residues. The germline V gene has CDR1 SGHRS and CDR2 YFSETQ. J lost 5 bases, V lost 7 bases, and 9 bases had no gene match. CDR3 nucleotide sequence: TGCGCCAGCGGAGGACAGGGGGCTCGGGGAGATACGCAGTATTTT. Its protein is CASGGQGARGDTQYF.

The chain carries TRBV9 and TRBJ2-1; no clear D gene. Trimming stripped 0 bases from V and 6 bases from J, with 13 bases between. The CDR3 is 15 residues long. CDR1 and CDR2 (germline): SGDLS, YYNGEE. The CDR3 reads CASSVEISRGNEQFF. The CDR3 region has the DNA TGTGCCAGCAGCGTAGAAATAAGCCGAGGCAATGAGCAGTTCTTC.

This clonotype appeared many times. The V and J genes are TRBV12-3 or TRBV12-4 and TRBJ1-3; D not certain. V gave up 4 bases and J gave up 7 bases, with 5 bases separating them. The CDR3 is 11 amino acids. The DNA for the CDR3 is TGTGCCAGCAGTTCCGTCAACACCATATATTTT. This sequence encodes CASSSVNTIYF.

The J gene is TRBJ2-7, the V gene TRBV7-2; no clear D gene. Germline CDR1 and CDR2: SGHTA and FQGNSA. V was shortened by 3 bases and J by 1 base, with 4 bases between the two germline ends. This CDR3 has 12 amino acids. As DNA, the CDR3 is TGTGCCAGCAGCTTCAGGTCCTACGAGCAGTACTTC. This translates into CASSFRSYEQYF.

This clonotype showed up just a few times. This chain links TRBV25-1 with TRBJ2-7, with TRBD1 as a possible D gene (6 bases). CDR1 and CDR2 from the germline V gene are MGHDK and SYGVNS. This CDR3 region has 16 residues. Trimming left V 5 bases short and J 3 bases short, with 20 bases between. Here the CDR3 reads CASSKLYRAKFYEQYF. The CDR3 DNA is TGTGCCAGCAGTAAACTTTACAGGGCGAAATTCTACGAGCAGTACTTC.

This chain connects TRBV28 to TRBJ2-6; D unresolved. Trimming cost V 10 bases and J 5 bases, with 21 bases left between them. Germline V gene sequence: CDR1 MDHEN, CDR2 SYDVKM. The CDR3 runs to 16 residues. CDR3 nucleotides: TGTGCCATGGGCCCCGGGCTCCTCTGCTGGGCCAACGTCCTGACTTTC. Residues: CAMGPGLLCWANVLTF.

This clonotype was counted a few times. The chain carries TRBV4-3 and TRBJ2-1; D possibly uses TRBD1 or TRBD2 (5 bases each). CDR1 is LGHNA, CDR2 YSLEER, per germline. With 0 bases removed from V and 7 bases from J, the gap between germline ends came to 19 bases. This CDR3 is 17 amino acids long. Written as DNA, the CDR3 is TGCGCCAGCAGCCAAGATGGGATTCCGGGCTGGGGGAATGAGCAGTTCTTC. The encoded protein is CASSQDGIPGWGNEQFF.

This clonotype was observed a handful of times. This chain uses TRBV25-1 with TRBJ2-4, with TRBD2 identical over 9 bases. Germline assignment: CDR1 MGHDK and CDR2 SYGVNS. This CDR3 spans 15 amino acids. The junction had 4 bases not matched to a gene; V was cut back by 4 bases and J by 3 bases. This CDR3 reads CASSVVAGDKNIQYF. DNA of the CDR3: TGTGCCAGCAGTGTTGTAGCGGGAGACAAAAACATTCAGTACTTC.

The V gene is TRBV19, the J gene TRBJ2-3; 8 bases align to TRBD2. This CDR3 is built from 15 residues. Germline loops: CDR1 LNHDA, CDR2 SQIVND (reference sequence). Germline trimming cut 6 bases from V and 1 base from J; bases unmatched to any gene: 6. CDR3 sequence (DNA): TGTGCCAGTAGCGGCGGGGGGAGTCGCACAGATACGCAGTATTTT. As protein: CASSGGGSRTDTQYF.

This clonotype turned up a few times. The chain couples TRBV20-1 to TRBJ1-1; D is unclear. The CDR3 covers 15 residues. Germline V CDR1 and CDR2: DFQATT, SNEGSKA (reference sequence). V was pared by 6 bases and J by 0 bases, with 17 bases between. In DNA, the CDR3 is TGCAGTGCCGGGTCCCAACTTTTCATGAACACTGAAGCTTTCTTT. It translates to CSAGSQLFMNTEAFF.

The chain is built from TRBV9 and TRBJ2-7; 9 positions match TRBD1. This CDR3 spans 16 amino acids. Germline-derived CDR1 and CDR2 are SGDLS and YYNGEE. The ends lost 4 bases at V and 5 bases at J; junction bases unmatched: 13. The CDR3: CASSPLPTGGIDEQYF. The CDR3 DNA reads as TGTGCCAGCAGCCCTCTACCTACAGGGGGCATCGACGAGCAGTACTTC.

CDR3 sequence: CATNRELNTEAFF. The CDR3, as DNA: TGTGCCACCAACAGGGAGTTGAACACTGAAGCTTTCTTT. The chain uses TRBV15 and TRBJ1-1; D possibly corresponds to TRBD1 (6 bases). Looked up from germline, CDR1 is LNHNV and CDR2 is YYDKDF (reference sequence). V lost 7 bases, J lost 0 bases, and 9 bases lay in between. The CDR3 spans 13 residues.

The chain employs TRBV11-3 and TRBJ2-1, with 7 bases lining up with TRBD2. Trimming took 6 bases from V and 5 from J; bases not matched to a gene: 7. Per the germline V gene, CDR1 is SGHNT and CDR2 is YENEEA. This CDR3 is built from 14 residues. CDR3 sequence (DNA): TGTGCCAGCAGTCGCGGGGGTCAAAACAATGAGCAGTTCTTC. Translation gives CASSRGGQNNEQFF.

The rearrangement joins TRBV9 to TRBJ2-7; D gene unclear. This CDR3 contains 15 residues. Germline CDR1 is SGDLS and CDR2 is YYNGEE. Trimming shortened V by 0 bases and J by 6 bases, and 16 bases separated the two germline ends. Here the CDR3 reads CASSVEDGRRGEQYF. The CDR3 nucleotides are TGTGCCAGCAGCGTAGAGGACGGGCGAAGAGGCGAGCAGTACTTC.

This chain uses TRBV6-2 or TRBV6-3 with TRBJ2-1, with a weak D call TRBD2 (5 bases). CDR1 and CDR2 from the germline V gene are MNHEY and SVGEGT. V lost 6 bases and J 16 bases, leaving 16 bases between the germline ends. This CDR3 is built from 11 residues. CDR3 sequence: CASSGVGTDFF. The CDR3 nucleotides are TGTGCCAGCAGCGGGGTCGGAACGGACTTCTTC.

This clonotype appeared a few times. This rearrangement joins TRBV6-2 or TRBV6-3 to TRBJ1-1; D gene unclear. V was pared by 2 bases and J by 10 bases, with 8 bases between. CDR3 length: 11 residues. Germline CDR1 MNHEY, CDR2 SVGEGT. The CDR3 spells CASSYRRGAFF. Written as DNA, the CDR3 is TGTGCCAGCAGTTACAGGAGAGGAGCTTTCTTT.

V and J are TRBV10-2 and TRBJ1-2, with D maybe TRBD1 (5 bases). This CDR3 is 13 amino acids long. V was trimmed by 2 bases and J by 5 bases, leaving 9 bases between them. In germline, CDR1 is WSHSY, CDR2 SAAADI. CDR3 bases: TGCGCCAGCAGTGAGACAGGCCTATATGGCTACACCTTC. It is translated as CASSETGLYGYTF.

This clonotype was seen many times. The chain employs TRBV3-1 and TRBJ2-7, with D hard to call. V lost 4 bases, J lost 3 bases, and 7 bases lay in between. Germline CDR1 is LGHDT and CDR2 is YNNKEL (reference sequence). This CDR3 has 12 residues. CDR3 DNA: TGTGCCAGCAGCCGCTTAGACTACGAGCAGTACTTC. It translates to CASSRLDYEQYF.